The 30 T cell receptor beta chains in this list originate from one sample, sequenced in a study of cytotoxic CD8 clonotypes in ibrutinib-treated CLL (dated by TCRdb to the early 2020s). The protocol used for the library was the immunoSEQ multiplex PCR assay. What TCRdb holds here is the immuneACCESS table cut down to in-frame rearrangements. Part of the clones is not present; checked against another copy, under half of the missing clones reflect an unresolved V gene, and the others are unexplained. The sample table lists tens of thousands of clones, 90% of them with a count of one. The ten biggest clones cover approximately 3.1% of the sample. Reading the label with the study, this specimen's time point is: about 11 months on ibrutinib. The sample consisted of PBMCs, taken after 12 months of ibrutinib treatment. The receptors were sampled from a human donor with chronic lymphocytic leukemia.

The chain combines TRBV7-5 with TRBJ1-1. TRBV7-5 is designated a pseudogene. The CDR3 contains 20 residues. CDR3 in amino acids: CVRSLRDGRSLGNRNTEAFF. The CDR3 nucleotides read TGTGTCAGAAGCCTGAGAGACGGGCGGTCCTTAGGTAATCGGAACACTGAAGCTTTCTTT.

The chain carries TRBV5-1 and TRBJ1-1; 11 bases fit TRBD1. With 7 bases clipped from V and 6 bases from J, the junction kept 11 bases outside the gene matches. CDR3 length equals 15 residues. CDR1 is SGHRS, CDR2 YFSETQ, per germline. The CDR3 is CASLLLPGQGAEAFF. The CDR3 DNA reads TGCGCCAGCCTCCTCCTTCCGGGACAGGGGGCTGAAGCTTTCTTT.

The gene calls are TRBV4-1 and TRBJ2-1; 13 nucleotides match TRBD2. CDR1 and CDR2 (germline): MGHRA, YSYEKL. The CDR3 loop spans 17 amino acids. J gave up 12 bases and V 0 bases, and 11 bases lay outside the gene matches. The CDR3 coding sequence is TGCGCCAGCAGCCAAGATCTGACTAGCGGGGGGACAAGGGTGCAGTTCTTC. Its translation: CASSQDLTSGGTRVQFF.

This chain connects TRBV7-6 to TRBJ2-7, with D uncertain. Germline values: CDR1 SGHVS, CDR2 FNYEAQ. This CDR3 contains 13 residues. V was pared by 3 bases and J by 4 bases, with 10 bases between. CDR3 protein: CASSFSSVYEQYF. CDR3 DNA: TGTGCCAGCAGCTTCTCGTCGGTTTACGAGCAGTACTTC.

This clone occurred once. J is TRBJ2-3 and V is TRBV6-5; TRBD1 might be the D (6 bases). Germline values: CDR1 MNHEY, CDR2 SVGAGI. Trimming took off 5 bases at V and 0 bases at J, with 9 bases between the two ends. This CDR3 is 14 amino acids long. This CDR3 is CASSPRGSTDTQYF. CDR3 coding DNA: TGTGCCAGCAGTCCCAGGGGTAGCACAGATACGCAGTATTTT.

The J gene is TRBJ1-1, the V gene TRBV29-1; no clear D gene. V was shortened by 3 bases and J by 6 bases, with 11 bases between the two germline ends. Germline V CDR1 and CDR2: SQVTM, ANQGSEA. The CDR3 is 12 amino acids. The CDR3 here is CSVERNFAEAFF. The CDR3, as DNA: TGCAGCGTTGAGAGAAACTTCGCTGAAGCTTTCTTT.

V and J are TRBV10-2 and TRBJ2-4; tentatively, D is TRBD1 (5 bases). The CDR3 sequence is 14 residues long. CDR1 and CDR2 (germline): WSHSY, SAAADI. V was shortened by 0 bases and J by 4 bases, with 7 bases between the two germline ends. CDR3 region: CASSESGQKNIQYF. The CDR3 region has the DNA TGCGCCAGCAGTGAGTCGGGGCAGAAAAACATTCAGTACTTC.

This clone was observed a single time. The V and J genes are TRBV5-5 and TRBJ2-7, with 13 positions matching TRBD2. The J segment lost 4 bases and the V segment lost 4 bases, leaving 8 bases of the junction unmatched. This CDR3 has 16 amino acids. The V gene's germline CDR1 is SGHKS and CDR2 YYEKEE (reference sequence). This CDR3 is CASSPDGLAGAYEQYF. In DNA, the CDR3 is TGTGCCAGCAGCCCCGACGGACTAGCGGGAGCATACGAGCAGTACTTC.

This chain uses TRBV18 with TRBJ2-3, with D maybe TRBD1 (6 bases). The CDR3 spans 15 residues. CDR1 is KGHSH, CDR2 LQKENI, per germline. Trimming stripped 6 bases from V and 0 bases from J, with 13 bases between. For the CDR3, the DNA is TGTGCCAGCTCGACTACAGGGACGAGCACAGATACGCAGTATTTT. Translating it yields CASSTTGTSTDTQYF.

The chain combines TRBV9 with TRBJ1-3, with 10 bases fitting TRBD1. Trimming removed 4 bases from V and 9 bases from J; junction bases left unmatched: 7. Germline-derived CDR1 and CDR2 are SGDLS and YYNGEE. CDR3 length equals 14 residues. DNA of the CDR3: TGTGCCAGCAGCCCGACGACAGGGGGCGGCACCATATATTTT. Protein sequence: CASSPTTGGGTIYF.

The chain recombines TRBV7-2 with TRBJ1-5; possible D gene TRBD1, 6 bases. This CDR3 comprises 14 residues. CDR1 and CDR2 (germline): SGHTA, FQGNSA. Trimming pared 1 base from V and 11 bases from J, leaving 15 bases between. The CDR3 is CASSLDSGQKTQHF. The CDR3 DNA sequence: TGTGCCAGCAGCTTAGACTCCGGACAGAAGACCCAGCATTTT. Filled out from reference TRBV7-2 and TRBJ1-5, the complete variable domain reads GAGVSQSPSNKVTEKGKDVELRCDPISGHTALYWYRQSLGQGLEFLIYFQGNSAPDKSGLPSDRFSAERTGGSVSTLTIQRTQQEDSAVYLCASSLDSGQKTQHFGDGTRLSIL.

V gene TRBV19 combines with J gene TRBJ2-5, with D uncertain. The germline gives CDR1 LNHDA, CDR2 SQIVND (reference sequence). Trimming took 3 bases from V and 2 from J, leaving 16 bases between them. CDR3 length equals 16 residues. Written as DNA, the CDR3 is TGTGCCAGTAGTATCCCGGGTTCGGCTCGTCAAGAGACCCAGTACTTC. The encoded protein is CASSIPGSARQETQYF.

V gene TRBV6-6 combines with J gene TRBJ1-2, with 7 bases fitting TRBD1. CDR3 length: 14 residues. Per the germline V gene, CDR1 is MNHNY and CDR2 is SVGAGI (reference sequence). The ends lost 8 bases at V and 0 bases at J; junction bases unmatched: 6. The CDR3 sequence: CASAGDSSNYGYTF. In nucleotides, the CDR3 is TGTGCCAGCGCCGGGGACAGTTCTAACTATGGCTACACCTTC.

The gene calls are TRBV12-5 and TRBJ2-7, with TRBD2 as a possible D gene (6 bases). CDR1 and CDR2 (germline): LGHNT, FRNRAP. The CDR3 spans 13 residues. V was clipped by 7 bases and J by 1 base, with 11 bases between them. CDR3 in amino acids: CASDPGTSYEQYF. For the CDR3, the DNA is TGTGCTAGTGATCCTGGGACTTCCTACGAGCAGTACTTC.

The CDR3 loop is CASSDPGQGYNSPLHF. Written as DNA, the CDR3 is TGTGCCAGCAGCGATCCGGGACAGGGTTATAATTCACCCCTCCACTTT. The V and J genes are TRBV25-1 and TRBJ1-6; TRBD1 agrees at 9 bases. This CDR3 is 16 amino acids long. V gave up 6 bases and J gave up 4 bases; unmatched junction bases: 7. Germline loops: CDR1 MGHDK, CDR2 SYGVNS.

This clone was observed a handful of times. The junction departs from the called germline gene at one end, perhaps through a read error. The rearrangement links TRBV5-5 to TRBJ1-2, with D perhaps TRBD1 (5 bases). Per the germline V gene, CDR1 is SGHKS and CDR2 is YYEKEE (reference sequence). There are 13 residues in the CDR3. The CDR3 loop reads CASSLVVSTAPYF. The CDR3 nucleotides read TGTGCCAGCAGCTTGGTGGTGTCGACAGCGCCATACTTC.

This rearrangement joins TRBV9 to TRBJ2-5; possibly TRBD2 for D (7 bases). Germline V CDR1 and CDR2: SGDLS, YYNGEE. Trimming removed 4 bases from V and 4 bases from J, with 14 bases in between. This CDR3 comprises 14 residues. DNA of the CDR3: TGTGCCAGCAGCCCGGGGGGCAGGGGAGAGACCCAGTACTTC. Protein: CASSPGGRGETQYF.

V and J are TRBV18 and TRBJ2-2; unclear D gene. Germline V gene lookup returns CDR1 KGHSH and CDR2 LQKENI. The ends were cut back, 2 bases at V and 4 bases at J, with 8 bases in the middle. This CDR3 contains 14 residues. The DNA for the CDR3 is TGTGCCAGCTCACCAGGCTGGGGCACCGGGGAGCTGTTTTTT. Translation gives CASSPGWGTGELFF.

The chain couples TRBV6-5 to TRBJ1-2; TRBD1 might be the D (6 bases). V shed 5 bases and J shed 6 bases, with 13 bases lying between them. In germline, CDR1 is MNHEY, CDR2 SVGAGI. The CDR3 contains 13 residues. In DNA, the CDR3 is TGTGCCAGCAGTGACACAGGGTGGGATGGCTACACCTTC. It encodes CASSDTGWDGYTF.

The chain is built from TRBV9 and TRBJ2-2; D unclear. Trimming removed 4 bases from V and 3 bases from J, with 4 bases in between. CDR3 size: 12 residues. Germline V gene sequence: CDR1 SGDLS, CDR2 YYNGEE. CDR3 sequence (DNA): TGTGCCAGCAGCCTGTACACCGGGGAGCTGTTTTTT. Protein: CASSLYTGELFF.

The rearrangement uses TRBV9 and TRBJ1-2; the match to TRBD1 covers 8 bases. Per the germline V gene, CDR1 is SGDLS and CDR2 is YYNGEE. The V segment lost 0 bases and the J segment 5 bases; nucleotides outside the gene matches: 12. This CDR3 is 17 amino acids long. CDR3 coding DNA: TGTGCCAGCAGCGTAGATCAACAGGGGGTCGTGTTGTATGGCTACACCTTC. It codes for CASSVDQQGVVLYGYTF.

This sequence joins TRBV27 and TRBJ1-5; D is unclear. V was trimmed by 2 bases and J by 6 bases, leaving 14 bases between them. The CDR3 is 15 amino acids. Germline V gene data show CDR1 as MNHEY and CDR2 as SMNVEV (reference sequence). The CDR3 here is CASSLEGGEGQPQHF. The CDR3 nucleotides are TGTGCCAGCAGTTTAGAGGGAGGTGAGGGTCAGCCCCAGCATTTT.

The chain carries TRBV18 and TRBJ2-7, with D uncertain. The CDR3 covers 12 residues. The ends were cut back, 5 bases at V and 5 bases at J, with 10 bases in the middle. Germline lookup yields CDR1 KGHSH and CDR2 LQKENI. The CDR3 loop reads CASSSSRNEQYF. The CDR3, as DNA: TGTGCCAGCTCATCCTCTAGAAACGAGCAGTACTTC.

This clone has only a few counts. The chain combines TRBV2 with TRBJ1-2; TRBD1 agrees at 8 bases. The CDR3 loop spans 13 amino acids. Germline values: CDR1 SNHLY, CDR2 FYNNEI. Trimming removed 3 bases from V and 8 bases from J; junction bases left unmatched: 5. CDR3 amino acids: CASSDRQGLGYTF. CDR3 DNA sequence: TGTGCCAGCAGTGACCGACAGGGGCTAGGCTACACCTTC. Using reference TRBV2 and TRBJ1-2 for the parts outside the CDR3, the full variable domain is EPEVTQTPSHQVTQMGQEVILRCVPISNHLYFYWYRQILGQKVEFLVSFYNNEISEKSEIFDDQFSVERPDGSNFTLKIRSTKLEDSAMYFCASSDRQGLGYTFGSGTRLTVV.

The chain uses TRBV6-5 and TRBJ2-3; weak D call: TRBD2 (5 bases). The germline V and J ends were trimmed by 2 bases and 8 bases, with 14 bases remaining between them. The CDR3 loop spans 14 amino acids. CDR1 is MNHEY and CDR2 is SVGAGI in the germline V gene. CDR3 sequence: CASSYERLKGTQYF. The CDR3 DNA reads as TGTGCCAGCAGTTACGAGCGACTAAAGGGTACGCAGTATTTT.

CDR3 amino acids: CASRALESSYEQYF. The CDR3 region has the DNA TGTGCCAGCAGAGCACTCGAGAGCTCCTACGAGCAGTACTTC. V usage is TRBV6-1 and J usage is TRBJ2-7, with no clear D. The germline V gene encodes CDR1 MNHNS and CDR2 SASEGT. Trimming took off 6 bases at V and 0 bases at J, with 12 bases between the two ends. The CDR3 sequence is 14 residues long.

This clone was picked up one time. This chain uses TRBV6-1 with TRBJ2-5, with D unresolved. V was trimmed by 7 bases and J by 0 bases, leaving 3 bases between them. CDR1 MNHNS and CDR2 SASEGT come from the germline V gene. The CDR3 loop spans 11 amino acids. CDR3 coding DNA: TGTGCCAGCACAAACCAAGAGACCCAGTACTTC. This sequence encodes CASTNQETQYF.

This clone was seen a single time. Compared with germline, one end of the junction differs, possibly owing to a read error. The chain is built from TRBV30 and TRBJ2-2, with D tentatively TRBD2 (6 bases). The germline CDR1 and CDR2 sequences are GTSNPN and SVGIG (reference sequence). The CDR3 has 11 amino acids. This CDR3 reads CAWSGTGGLFF. DNA for the CDR3: TGTGCCTGGAGTGGTACCGGGGGGCTGTTTTTT.

The V gene is TRBV15, the J gene TRBJ1-4; 8 bases map to TRBD1. The CDR3 totals 17 residues. Unmatched junction bases numbered 7, after V lost 4 bases and J lost 0 bases. Per the germline V gene, CDR1 is LNHNV and CDR2 is YYDKDF (reference sequence). DNA for the CDR3: TGTGCCACCAGCAAAACCGGGACAGGTGCAACTAATGAAAAACTGTTTTTT. Translation gives CATSKTGTGATNEKLFF.

The V call is TRBV7-2, the J call TRBJ1-4, with D possibly TRBD1 on 6 matching bases. The germline V gene has CDR1 SGHTA and CDR2 FQGNSA. The CDR3 totals 15 residues. Trimming took 4 bases from V and 5 from J, leaving 14 bases between them. The CDR3 DNA reads as TGTGCCAGCAGCTCCGGCGGAACAGGGAATGAAAAACTGTTTTTT. Amino acid sequence: CASSSGGTGNEKLFF.